This TCR beta chain derives from a study of vaccination and CD4 T cells after COVID-19. This sample's treatment: roughly nine-day PBMC culture with coronavirus spike peptide pools or control peptides (ViraFEST assay). V was shortened by 5 bases and J by 3 bases, with 11 bases between the two germline ends. Germline assignment: CDR1 MGHRA and CDR2 YSYEKL. This CDR3 has 14 residues. Sequenced with the Oncomine TCR Beta short-read assay was DNA taken from cultured CD4+ T cells. Each CDR3 protein gets one entry after TCRdb re-called the PCR reads with MiXCR. The sample lists approximately 15,000 distinct CDR3 sequences, more than 40% occurring once. A word on this clonotype: The antigen is unknown.

Sequencing was performed on CD4+ T cells from blood, cultured in vitro, taken after SARS-CoV-2 vaccination. This TCR came from a human donor who had recovered from COVID-19. The J gene is TRBJ1-5, the V gene TRBV4-1; no clear D gene. The CDR3 is CASSTRLTNQPQHF. The CDR3 DNA reads as TGCGCCAGCAGCACCCGACTGACCAATCAGCCCCAGCATTTT.